The 26 T cell receptor beta chains given below trace back to one sample, sequenced in a study of cytomegalovirus exposure and HLA in healthy donors. 13 Jbeta primers and 60 Vbeta primers were used for the PCR. Sequencing was performed with immunoSEQ multiplex PCR; in TCRdb, only in-frame clones are kept and a portion is missing. This table has about 150,000 clones, 75% to 85% appearing once. What was sequenced was PBMCs. The source is a woman aged 40 to 50 in good health and CMV-seropositive.

This clone was detected only once. The chain has TRBV30 and TRBJ1-4, with TRBD1 as a possible D gene (6 bases). With 0 bases removed from V and 11 bases from J, the gap between germline ends came to 19 bases. Germline lookup yields CDR1 GTSNPN and CDR2 SVGIG (reference sequence). This CDR3 is 15 amino acids long. The CDR3 DNA is TGTGCCTGGAGTGTAGGGAGGGGGGCGCTTCTGAAACTGTTTTTT. It codes for CAWSVGRGALLKLFF.

This clone was seen more than once but under ten times. J is TRBJ1-4 and V is TRBV18; 7 bases line up with TRBD1. This CDR3 region has 14 residues. Germline-derived CDR1 and CDR2 are KGHSH and LQKENI. V lost 3 bases, J lost 8 bases, and 6 bases stayed unmatched. The CDR3 coding sequence is TGTGCCAGCTCACCTGACCGACAGGGCGAAAAACTGTTTTTT. Protein sequence: CASSPDRQGEKLFF. Supplemented by reference TRBV18 and TRBJ1-4, the full variable domain reads NAGVMQNPRHLVRRRGQEARLRCSPMKGHSHVYWYRQLPEEGLKFMVYLQKENIIDESGMPKERFSAEFPKEGPSILRIQQVVRGDSAAYFCASSPDRQGEKLFFGSGTQLSVL.

The table lists this clone with a count of one. The gene calls are TRBV18 and TRBJ1-2; tentative D call: TRBD1 (6 bases). CDR3 length: 15 residues. Looked up from germline, CDR1 is KGHSH and CDR2 is LQKENI. The V gene lost 3 bases and the J gene lost 7 bases, with 18 bases spanning the gap. This CDR3 is CASSPVGGALLGYTF. The CDR3 region has the DNA TGTGCCAGCTCACCTGTCGGGGGGGCCCTTCTTGGCTACACCTTC.

The chain is built from TRBV7-8 and TRBJ1-2; D is possibly TRBD1 (5 bases). The CDR3 runs to 13 residues. Germline values: CDR1 SGHVS, CDR2 FQNEAQ. The V and J ends lost 2 bases and 6 bases respectively, with 10 bases between them. CDR3 in amino acids: CASSLLGRDGYTF. DNA of the CDR3: TGTGCCAGCAGCTTATTGGGGCGCGATGGCTACACCTTC.

V is TRBV18 and J is TRBJ2-1; 7 nucleotides line up with TRBD1. The CDR3 runs to 16 residues. The germline CDR1 and CDR2 sequences are KGHSH and LQKENI. V was pared by 1 base and J by 4 bases, with 7 bases of the junction left unmatched. In DNA form, the CDR3 reads TGTGCCAGCTCACCACGACAGGGCCCGGATTACAATGAGCAGTTCTTC. This sequence encodes CASSPRQGPDYNEQFF.

This chain joins TRBV28 and TRBJ2-7; 9 bases map to TRBD1. This CDR3 has 14 amino acids. The trim removed 5 bases at V and 3 bases at J, leaving 5 bases unmatched. Looked up from germline, CDR1 is MDHEN and CDR2 is SYDVKM. The CDR3 region is CASSTPGQGYEQYF. CDR3 nucleotides: TGTGCCAGCAGTACCCCGGGACAGGGCTACGAGCAGTACTTC.

The chain uses TRBV18 and TRBJ2-1; 7 nucleotides agree with TRBD2. This CDR3 is 14 amino acids long. Germline V lookup: CDR1 KGHSH, CDR2 LQKENI. The J segment lost 6 bases and the V segment lost 2 bases, leaving 4 bases of the junction unmatched. The chain's CDR3 is CASSPAGVVNEQFF. The CDR3, as DNA: TGTGCCAGCTCACCAGCGGGAGTCGTCAATGAGCAGTTCTTC.

The V and J genes are TRBV30 and TRBJ1-2; the match to TRBD1 covers 7 bases. The CDR3 has 13 residues. Germline lookup yields CDR1 GTSNPN and CDR2 SVGIG (reference sequence). V was pared by 2 bases and J by 8 bases, with 8 bases of the junction left unmatched. The CDR3 reads CAWSRDSPGGYTF. The CDR3 DNA sequence: TGTGCCTGGAGTCGGGACAGCCCAGGGGGCTACACCTTC.

This clone has just a few counts. The gene calls are TRBV11-3 and TRBJ2-3; TRBD2 matches 13 bases. The CDR3 spans 15 residues. Losses at the gene ends were 6 bases for V and 1 base for J; bases not matched to a gene: 1. CDR1 and CDR2 (germline): SGHNT, YENEEA. In DNA, the CDR3 is TGTGCCAGCAGACTAGCGGGAGGGGGCACAGATACGCAGTATTTT. Its translation is CASRLAGGGTDTQYF.

The chain combines TRBV14 with TRBJ1-4, with 7 nucleotides matching TRBD1. J lost 8 bases, V lost 4 bases, and 10 bases had no gene match. This CDR3 has 15 residues. Germline V gene data show CDR1 as SGHDN and CDR2 as FVKESK. The CDR3 DNA sequence: TGTGCCAGCAGCCCTTACAGGGGACGTAGCGAAAAACTGTTTTTT. It codes for CASSPYRGRSEKLFF.

This clone was seen a few times. The chain employs TRBV11-1 and TRBJ2-3, with D possibly TRBD2 on 6 matching bases. The germline V gene has CDR1 SGHAT and CDR2 FQDESV (reference sequence). V was clipped by 5 bases and J by 0 bases, with 15 bases between them. The CDR3 extends over 16 amino acids. CDR3 sequence (DNA): TGTGCCAGCAGCCCCCGATGGCTAGCGAGCACAGATACGCAGTATTTT. Amino acids: CASSPRWLASTDTQYF.

The chain has TRBV7-8 and TRBJ2-2, with D tentatively TRBD2 (6 bases). In germline, CDR1 is SGHVS, CDR2 FQNEAQ. V lost 3 bases, J lost 0 bases, and 11 bases lay in between. This CDR3 comprises 16 residues. CDR3 nucleotide sequence: TGTGCCAGCAGCTTGGAGGGACGGCCGAACACCGGGGAGCTGTTTTTT. Residues: CASSLEGRPNTGELFF.

The chain employs TRBV10-3 and TRBJ1-2; weak D call: TRBD1 (6 bases). V lost 6 bases, J lost 6 bases, and 11 bases lay in between. CDR3 length equals 12 residues. Germline V CDR1 and CDR2: ENHRY, SYGVKD. In DNA form, the CDR3 reads TGTGCCATCAGCACAGGGTTGGATGGCTACACCTTC. The encoded protein is CAISTGLDGYTF.

V and J are TRBV2 and TRBJ2-1; a possible D gene is TRBD2 (6 bases). Looked up from germline, CDR1 is SNHLY and CDR2 is FYNNEI. The CDR3 spans 13 residues. V lost 8 bases to trimming and J lost 5 bases, with 13 bases between them. Here the CDR3 reads CASYRRDHNEQFF. CDR3 sequence (DNA): TGTGCCAGCTATCGGCGGGACCACAATGAGCAGTTCTTC.

The genes are TRBV7-8 and TRBJ1-2; D is ambiguous. Trimming pared 5 bases from V and 4 bases from J, leaving 11 bases between. Germline V gene sequence: CDR1 SGHVS, CDR2 FQNEAQ. This CDR3 has 13 residues. The DNA of the CDR3 is TGTGCCAGCAGCCTCGGGATTTCCTATGGCTACACCTTC. It translates to CASSLGISYGYTF.

This chain joins TRBV5-4 and TRBJ2-5, with TRBD2 matching over 8 bases. Germline CDR1 SGHNT, CDR2 YYREEE (reference sequence). V lost 4 bases and J lost 0; bases outside the gene matches: 8. CDR3 length equals 16 residues. DNA of the CDR3: TGTGCCAGCAGCCCAACTAGCGGAAACTACCAAGAGACCCAGTACTTC. As protein: CASSPTSGNYQETQYF.

The rearrangement uses TRBV5-1 and TRBJ2-1; maybe TRBD2 (5 bases). The V gene lost 4 bases and the J gene lost 7 bases, with 15 bases spanning the gap. Germline CDR1 is SGHRS and CDR2 is YFSETQ. This CDR3 is built from 14 residues. The CDR3 nucleotides are TGCGCCAGCAGCGCGCGACTATCCGGGAATGAGCAGTTCTTC. Translated: CASSARLSGNEQFF.

The V gene is TRBV2, the J gene TRBJ1-5; 8 nucleotides line up with TRBD1. CDR3 length: 15 residues. Germline V gene data show CDR1 as SNHLY and CDR2 as FYNNEI. Trimming cost V 5 bases and J 2 bases; bases outside gene matches: 5. CDR3 nucleotide sequence: TGTGCCAGCAGTAACCAGGGGGCTGGCAATCAGCCCCAGCATTTT. Protein sequence: CASSNQGAGNQPQHF.

The V call is TRBV4-1, the J call TRBJ1-5; D is possibly TRBD1 (6 bases). Per the germline V gene, CDR1 is MGHRA and CDR2 is YSYEKL. Trimming cost V 1 base and J 2 bases, with 18 bases left between them. The CDR3 extends over 18 amino acids. The CDR3: CASSQGGAGASGNQPQHF. The CDR3 region has the DNA TGCGCCAGCAGCCAAGGGGGAGCAGGGGCGTCGGGCAATCAGCCCCAGCATTTT.

The chain employs TRBV27 and TRBJ2-7, with TRBD1 as a possible D gene (6 bases). This CDR3 contains 14 residues. Germline loops: CDR1 MNHEY, CDR2 SMNVEV (reference sequence). V was trimmed by 5 bases and J by 2 bases, leaving 13 bases between them. CDR3 DNA: TGTGCCAGCAGTCTTTCCTGGACAGCCTACGAGCAGTACTTC. Its translation is CASSLSWTAYEQYF.

This chain links TRBV29-1 with TRBJ2-7; TRBD2 aligns across 10 bases. Per the germline V gene, CDR1 is SQVTM and CDR2 is ANQGSEA. V lost 3 bases and J lost 4; bases outside the gene matches: 9. The CDR3 has 15 residues. CDR3 DNA sequence: TGCAGCGTTGATTCTAGCGGGAGCTTTGGGTACGAGCAGTACTTC. Protein product: CSVDSSGSFGYEQYF.

This clone was seen more than once but under ten times. V usage is TRBV10-1 and J usage is TRBJ2-7; possible D gene TRBD1, 5 bases. The CDR3 length is 15 residues. CDR1 WNHNN and CDR2 SYGVQD come from the germline V gene (reference sequence). Trimming took 2 bases from V and 2 from J, leaving 13 bases between them. CDR3 sequence (DNA): TGCGCCAGCAGTGAGGGTAGGGGTACCCCCTACGAGCAGTACTTC. Translation gives CASSEGRGTPYEQYF.

V is TRBV27 and J is TRBJ2-7; no firm D call. Germline CDR1 and CDR2: MNHEY and SMNVEV (reference sequence). The CDR3 sequence is 14 residues long. The ends were cut back, 2 bases at V and 4 bases at J, with 12 bases in the middle. CDR3 coding DNA: TGTGCCAGCAGTTTAAGTCCGGCTAGATACGAGCAGTACTTC. This codes for CASSLSPARYEQYF.

V and J are TRBV7-2 and TRBJ1-1; D remains unclear. The CDR3 sequence is 13 residues long. Deletions cut 5 bases from V and 8 bases from J, with 15 bases between. Germline V gene sequence: CDR1 SGHTA, CDR2 FQGNSA. The CDR3 DNA sequence: TGTGCCAGCAGCGCCTACCGACAACGGGAAGCTTTCTTT. It is translated as CASSAYRQREAFF.

This chain uses TRBV19 with TRBJ2-2, with TRBD1 identical over 7 bases. Germline trimming cut 2 bases from V and 2 bases from J; bases unmatched to any gene: 2. The CDR3 runs to 15 residues. Germline values: CDR1 LNHDA, CDR2 SQIVND (reference sequence). This CDR3 is CASSITGANTGELFF. CDR3 DNA: TGTGCCAGTAGTATAACAGGGGCAAACACCGGGGAGCTGTTTTTT.

J is TRBJ2-5 and V is TRBV5-5, with D possibly matching TRBD1 (5 bases). CDR1 SGHKS and CDR2 YYEKEE come from the germline V gene (reference sequence). Trimming took off 4 bases at V and 5 bases at J, with 15 bases between the two ends. The CDR3 extends over 14 amino acids. CDR3 sequence reads: CASSRITGLETQYF. The CDR3 bases are TGTGCCAGCAGCCGGATTACAGGCTTGGAGACCCAGTACTTC.